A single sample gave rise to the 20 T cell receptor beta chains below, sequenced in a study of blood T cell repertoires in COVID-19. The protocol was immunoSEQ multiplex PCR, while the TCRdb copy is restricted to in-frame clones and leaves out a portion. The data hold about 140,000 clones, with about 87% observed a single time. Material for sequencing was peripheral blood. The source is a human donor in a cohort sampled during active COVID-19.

In DNA form, the CDR3 reads TGTGCCAGCAGCCAAGATATTGGTAGCATCTCCTACGAGCAGTACTTC. This translates into CASSQDIGSISYEQYF. The V gene is TRBV3-1 (or the pseudogene TRBV3-2), the J gene TRBJ2-7; no clear D. V was trimmed by 0 bases and J by 0 bases, leaving 12 bases between them. The CDR3 contains 16 residues. The germline CDR1 and CDR2 sequences are LGHDT and YNNKEL (reference sequence).

CDR3 residues: CASSYSSATTGEQYF. Here the CDR3 DNA reads TGTGCCAGCAGTTACTCATCGGCCACTACCGGCGAGCAGTACTTC. The rearrangement joins TRBV6-6 to TRBJ2-7; unclear D gene. Trimming took off 0 bases at V and 6 bases at J, with 15 bases between the two ends. The CDR3 runs 15 residues. Germline lookup yields CDR1 MNHNY and CDR2 SVGAGI (reference sequence).

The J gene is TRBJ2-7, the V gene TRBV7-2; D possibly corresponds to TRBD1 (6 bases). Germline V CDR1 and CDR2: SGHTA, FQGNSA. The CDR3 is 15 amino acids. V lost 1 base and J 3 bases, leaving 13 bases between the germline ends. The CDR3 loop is CASSLGVSGVYEQYF. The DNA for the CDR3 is TGTGCCAGCAGCTTAGGAGTATCAGGGGTCTACGAGCAGTACTTC.

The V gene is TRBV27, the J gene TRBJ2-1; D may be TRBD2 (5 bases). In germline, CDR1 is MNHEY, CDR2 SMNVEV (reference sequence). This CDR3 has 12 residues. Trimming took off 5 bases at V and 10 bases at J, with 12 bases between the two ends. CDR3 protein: CASSLGPGEQFF. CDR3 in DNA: TGTGCCAGCAGTCTCGGGCCGGGGGAGCAGTTCTTC.

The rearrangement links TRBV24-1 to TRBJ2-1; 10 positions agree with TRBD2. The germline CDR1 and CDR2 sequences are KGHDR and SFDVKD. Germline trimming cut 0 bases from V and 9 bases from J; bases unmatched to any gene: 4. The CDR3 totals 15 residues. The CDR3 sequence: CATSDLLAGVSEQFF. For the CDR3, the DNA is TGTGCCACCAGTGATTTGCTAGCGGGAGTGTCTGAGCAGTTCTTC.

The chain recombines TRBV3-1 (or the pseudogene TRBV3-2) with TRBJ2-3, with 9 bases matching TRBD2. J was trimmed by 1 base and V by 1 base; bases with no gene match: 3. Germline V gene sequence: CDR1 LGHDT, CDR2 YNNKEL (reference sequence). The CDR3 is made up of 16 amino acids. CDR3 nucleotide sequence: TGTGCCAGCAGCCAAGCGTTAGCGGGGGGCACAGATACGCAGTATTTT. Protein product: CASSQALAGGTDTQYF.

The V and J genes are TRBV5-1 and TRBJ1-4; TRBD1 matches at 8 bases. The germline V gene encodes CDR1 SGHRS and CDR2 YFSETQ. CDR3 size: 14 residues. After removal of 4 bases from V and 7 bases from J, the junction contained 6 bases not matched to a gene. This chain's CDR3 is CASSPQGVREKLFF. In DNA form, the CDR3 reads TGCGCCAGCAGCCCACAGGGGGTTCGTGAAAAACTGTTTTTT.

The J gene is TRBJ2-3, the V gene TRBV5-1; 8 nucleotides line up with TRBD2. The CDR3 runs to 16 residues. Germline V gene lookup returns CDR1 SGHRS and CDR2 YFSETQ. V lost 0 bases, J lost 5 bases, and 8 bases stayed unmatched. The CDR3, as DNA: TGCGCCAGCAGCTTGGTGCCCGGGGGGGCGGAAGATACGCAGTATTTT. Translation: CASSLVPGGAEDTQYF.

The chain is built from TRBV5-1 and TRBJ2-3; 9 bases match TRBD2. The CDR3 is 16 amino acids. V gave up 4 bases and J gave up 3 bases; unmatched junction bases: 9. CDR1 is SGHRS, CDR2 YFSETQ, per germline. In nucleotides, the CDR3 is TGCGCCAGCAGCCTGGGGCCTAGCGGGATAACAGATACGCAGTATTTT. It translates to CASSLGPSGITDTQYF.

The CDR3 loop reads CASSLDGFEQYF. The CDR3 coding sequence is TGCGCCAGCAGCTTGGACGGGTTCGAGCAGTACTTC. The chain couples TRBV5-1 to TRBJ2-7; D gene ambiguous. Trimming cost V 0 bases and J 6 bases, with 7 bases left between them. The CDR3 sequence is 12 residues long. Germline V gene data show CDR1 as SGHRS and CDR2 as YFSETQ. The whole variable domain, filled in from reference TRBV5-1 and TRBJ2-7, reads KAGVTQTPRYLIKTRGQQVTLSCSPISGHRSVSWYQQTPGQGLQFLFEYFSETQRNKGNFPGRFSGRQFSNSRSEMNVSTLELGDSALYLCASSLDGFEQYFGPGTRLTVT.

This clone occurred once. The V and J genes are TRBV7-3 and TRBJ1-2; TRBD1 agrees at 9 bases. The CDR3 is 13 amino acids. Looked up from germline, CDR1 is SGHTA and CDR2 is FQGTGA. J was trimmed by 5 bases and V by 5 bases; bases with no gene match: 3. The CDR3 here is CASSTGTGYGYTF. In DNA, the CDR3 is TGTGCCAGCAGCACCGGGACAGGGTATGGCTACACCTTC.

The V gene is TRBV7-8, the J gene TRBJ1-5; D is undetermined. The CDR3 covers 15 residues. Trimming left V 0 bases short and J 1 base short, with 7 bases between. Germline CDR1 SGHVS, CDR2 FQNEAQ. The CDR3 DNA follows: TGTGCCAGCAGCTTAGCGTTCGGGAGCAATCAGCCCCAGCATTTT. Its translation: CASSLAFGSNQPQHF.

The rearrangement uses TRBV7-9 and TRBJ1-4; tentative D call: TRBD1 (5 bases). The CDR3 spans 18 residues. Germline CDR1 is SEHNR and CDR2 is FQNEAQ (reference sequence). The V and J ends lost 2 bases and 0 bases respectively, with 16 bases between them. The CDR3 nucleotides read TGTGCCAGCAGCTTATGGGGGGGTCTTCTTGCAACTAATGAAAAACTGTTTTTT. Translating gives CASSLWGGLLATNEKLFF. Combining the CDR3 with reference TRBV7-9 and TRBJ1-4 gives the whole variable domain DTGVSQNPRHKITKRGQNVTFRCDPISEHNRLYWYRQTLGQGPEFLTYFQNEAQLEKSRLLSDRFSAERPKGSFSTLEIQRTEQGDSAMYLCASSLWGGLLATNEKLFFGSGTQLSVL.

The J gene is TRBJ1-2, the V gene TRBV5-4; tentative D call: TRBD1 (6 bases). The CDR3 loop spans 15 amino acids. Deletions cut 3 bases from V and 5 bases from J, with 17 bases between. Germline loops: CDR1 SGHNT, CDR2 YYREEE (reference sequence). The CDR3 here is CASSSPRTASYGYTF. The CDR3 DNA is TGTGCCAGCAGCTCACCTAGGACAGCCTCATATGGCTACACCTTC. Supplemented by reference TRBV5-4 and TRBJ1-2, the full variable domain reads ETGVTQSPTHLIKTRGQQVTLRCSSQSGHNTVSWYQQALGQGPQFIFQYYREEENGRGNFPPRFSGLQFPNYSSELNVNALELDDSALYLCASSSPRTASYGYTFGSGTRLTVV.

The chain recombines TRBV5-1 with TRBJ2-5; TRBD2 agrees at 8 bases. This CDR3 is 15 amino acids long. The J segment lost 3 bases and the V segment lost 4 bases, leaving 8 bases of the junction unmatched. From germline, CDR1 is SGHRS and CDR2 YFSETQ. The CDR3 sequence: CASSPLGSGKETQYF. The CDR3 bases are TGCGCCAGCAGCCCCCTAGGTAGCGGGAAAGAGACCCAGTACTTC.

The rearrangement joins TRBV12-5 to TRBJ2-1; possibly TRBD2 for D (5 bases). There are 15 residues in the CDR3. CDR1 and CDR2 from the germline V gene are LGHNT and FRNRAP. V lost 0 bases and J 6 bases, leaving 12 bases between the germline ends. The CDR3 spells CASGLVAVSGNEQFF. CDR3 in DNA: TGTGCTAGTGGTTTGGTAGCGGTAAGTGGCAATGAGCAGTTCTTC.

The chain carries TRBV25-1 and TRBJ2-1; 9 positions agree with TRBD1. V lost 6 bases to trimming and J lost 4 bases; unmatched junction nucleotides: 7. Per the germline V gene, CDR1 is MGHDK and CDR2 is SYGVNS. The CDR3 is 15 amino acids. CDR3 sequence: CASRSDRGTYNEQFF. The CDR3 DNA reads TGTGCCAGCAGATCAGACAGGGGGACTTACAATGAGCAGTTCTTC.

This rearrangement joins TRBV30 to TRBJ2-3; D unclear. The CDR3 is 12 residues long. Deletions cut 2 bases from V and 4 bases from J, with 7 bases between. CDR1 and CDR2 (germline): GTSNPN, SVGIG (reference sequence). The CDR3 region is CAWSNGPDTQYF. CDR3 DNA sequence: TGTGCCTGGAGTAATGGCCCAGATACGCAGTATTTT.

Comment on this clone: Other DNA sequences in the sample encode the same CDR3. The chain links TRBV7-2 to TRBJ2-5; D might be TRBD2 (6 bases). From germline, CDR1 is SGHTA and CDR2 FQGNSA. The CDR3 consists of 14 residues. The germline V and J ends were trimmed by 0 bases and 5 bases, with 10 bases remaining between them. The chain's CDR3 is CASSLAGRGETQYF. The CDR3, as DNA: TGTGCCAGCAGCTTAGCGGGCCGGGGGGAGACCCAGTACTTC. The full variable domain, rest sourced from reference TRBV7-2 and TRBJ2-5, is GAGVSQSPSNKVTEKGKDVELRCDPISGHTALYWYRQSLGQGLEFLIYFQGNSAPDKSGLPSDRFSAERTGGSVSTLTIQRTQQEDSAVYLCASSLAGRGETQYFGPGTRLLVL.

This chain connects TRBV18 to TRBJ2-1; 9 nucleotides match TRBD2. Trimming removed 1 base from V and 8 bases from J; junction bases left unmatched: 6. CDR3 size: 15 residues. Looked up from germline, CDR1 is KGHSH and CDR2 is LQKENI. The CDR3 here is CASSPLAQRGDEQFF. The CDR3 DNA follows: TGTGCCAGCTCACCACTTGCCCAGCGGGGGGATGAGCAGTTCTTC.